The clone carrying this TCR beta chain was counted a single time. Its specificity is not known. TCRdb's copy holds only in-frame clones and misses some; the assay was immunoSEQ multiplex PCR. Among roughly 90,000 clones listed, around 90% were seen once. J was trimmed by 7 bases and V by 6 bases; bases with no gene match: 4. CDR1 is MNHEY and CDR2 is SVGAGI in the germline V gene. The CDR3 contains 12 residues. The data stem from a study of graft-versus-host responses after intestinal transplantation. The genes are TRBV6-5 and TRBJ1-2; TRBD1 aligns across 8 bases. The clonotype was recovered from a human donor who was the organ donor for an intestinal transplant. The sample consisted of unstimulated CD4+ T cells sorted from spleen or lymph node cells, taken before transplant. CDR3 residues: CASSLTGAGYTF. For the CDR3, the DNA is TGTGCCAGCAGCCTGACAGGGGCTGGCTACACCTTC.